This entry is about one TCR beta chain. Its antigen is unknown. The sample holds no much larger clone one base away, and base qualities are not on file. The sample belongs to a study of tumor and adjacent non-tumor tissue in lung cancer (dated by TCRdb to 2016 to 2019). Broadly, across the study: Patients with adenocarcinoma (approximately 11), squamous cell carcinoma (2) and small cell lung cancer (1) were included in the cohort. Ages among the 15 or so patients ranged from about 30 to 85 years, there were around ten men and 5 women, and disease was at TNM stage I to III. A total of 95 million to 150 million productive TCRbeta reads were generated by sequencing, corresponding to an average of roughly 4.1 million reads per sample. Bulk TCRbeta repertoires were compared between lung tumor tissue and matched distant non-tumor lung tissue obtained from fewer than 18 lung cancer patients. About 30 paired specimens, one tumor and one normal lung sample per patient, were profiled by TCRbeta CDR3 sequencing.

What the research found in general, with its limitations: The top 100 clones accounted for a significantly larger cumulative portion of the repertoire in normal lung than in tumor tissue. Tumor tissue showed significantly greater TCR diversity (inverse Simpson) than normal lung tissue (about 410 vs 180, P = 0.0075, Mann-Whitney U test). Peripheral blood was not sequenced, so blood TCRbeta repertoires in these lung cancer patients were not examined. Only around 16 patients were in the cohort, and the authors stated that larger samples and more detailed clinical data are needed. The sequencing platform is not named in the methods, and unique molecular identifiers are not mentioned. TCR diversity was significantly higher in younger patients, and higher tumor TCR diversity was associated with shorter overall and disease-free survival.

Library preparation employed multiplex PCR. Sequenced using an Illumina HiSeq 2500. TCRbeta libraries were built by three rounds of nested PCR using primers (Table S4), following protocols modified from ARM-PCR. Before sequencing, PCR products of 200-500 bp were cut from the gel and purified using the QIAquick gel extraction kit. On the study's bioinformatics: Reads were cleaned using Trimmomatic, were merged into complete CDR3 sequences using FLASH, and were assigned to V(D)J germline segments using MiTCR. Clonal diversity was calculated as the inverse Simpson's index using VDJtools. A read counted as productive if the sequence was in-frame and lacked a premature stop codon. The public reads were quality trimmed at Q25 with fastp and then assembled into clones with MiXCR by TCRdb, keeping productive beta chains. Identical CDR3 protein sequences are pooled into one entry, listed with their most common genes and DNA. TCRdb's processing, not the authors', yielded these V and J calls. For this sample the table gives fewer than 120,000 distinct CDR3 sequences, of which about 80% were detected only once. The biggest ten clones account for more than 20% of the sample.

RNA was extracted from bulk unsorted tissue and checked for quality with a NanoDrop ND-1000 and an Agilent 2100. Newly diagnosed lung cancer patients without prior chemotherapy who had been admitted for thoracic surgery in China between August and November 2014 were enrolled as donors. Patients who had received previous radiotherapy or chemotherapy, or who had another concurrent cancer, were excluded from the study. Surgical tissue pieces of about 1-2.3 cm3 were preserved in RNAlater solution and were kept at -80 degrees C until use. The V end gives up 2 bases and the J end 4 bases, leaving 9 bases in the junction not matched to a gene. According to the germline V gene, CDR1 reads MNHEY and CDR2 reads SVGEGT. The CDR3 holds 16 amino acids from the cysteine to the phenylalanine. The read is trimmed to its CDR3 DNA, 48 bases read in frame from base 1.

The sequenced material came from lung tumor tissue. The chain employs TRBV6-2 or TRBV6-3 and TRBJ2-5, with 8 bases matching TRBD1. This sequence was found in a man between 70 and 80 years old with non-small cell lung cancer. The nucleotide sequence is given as TGTGCCAGCAGTTACCATGGACAGGGCCCCCTAGAGACCCAGTACTTC. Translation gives CASSYHGQGPLETQYF.